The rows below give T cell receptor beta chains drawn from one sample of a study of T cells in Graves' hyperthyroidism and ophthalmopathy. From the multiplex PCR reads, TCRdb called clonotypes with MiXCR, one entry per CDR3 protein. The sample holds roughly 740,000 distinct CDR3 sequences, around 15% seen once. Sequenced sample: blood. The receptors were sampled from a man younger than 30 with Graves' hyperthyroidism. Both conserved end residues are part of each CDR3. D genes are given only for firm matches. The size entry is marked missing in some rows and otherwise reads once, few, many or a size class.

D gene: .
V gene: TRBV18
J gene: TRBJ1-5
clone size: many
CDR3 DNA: TGTGCCAGCTCGAGGACGGACTTTTACGGCAATCAGCCCCAGCATTTT
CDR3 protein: CASSRTDFYGNQPQHF

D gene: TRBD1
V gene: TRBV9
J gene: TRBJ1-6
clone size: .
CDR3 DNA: TGTGCCAGCAGCCCGAGGACAGGGTATAATTCACCCCTCCACTTT
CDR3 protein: CASSPRTGYNSPLHF

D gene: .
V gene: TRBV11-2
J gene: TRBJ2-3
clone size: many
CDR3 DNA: TGTGCCAGCAGCTTTGGAGGGGGTCTAGTCACAGATACGCAGTATTTT
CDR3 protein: CASSFGGGLVTDTQYF

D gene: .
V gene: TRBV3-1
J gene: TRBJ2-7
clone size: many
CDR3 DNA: TGTGCCAGCAGCCAAACTAACCTCCTGCAGTACTTC
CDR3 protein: CASSQTNLLQYF

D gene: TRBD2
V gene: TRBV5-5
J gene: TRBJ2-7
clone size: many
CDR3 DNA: TGTGCCAGCAGCTTGACTAGCGGGAGGATCAACGAGCAGTACTTC
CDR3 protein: CASSLTSGRINEQYF

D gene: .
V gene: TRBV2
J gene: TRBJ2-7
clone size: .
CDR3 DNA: TGTGCCAGCAGTGCCGAGTCGGACGAGCAGTACTTC
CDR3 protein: CASSAESDEQYF

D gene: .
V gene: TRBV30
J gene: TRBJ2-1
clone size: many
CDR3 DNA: TGTGCCTGGAGTCGGGGGCGTAGCTCCTACAATGAGCAGTTCTTC
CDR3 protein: CAWSRGRSSYNEQFF

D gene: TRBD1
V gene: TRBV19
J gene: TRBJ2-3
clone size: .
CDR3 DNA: TGTGCCAGTAGAGGGACAGGGGTTGGAGATACGCAGTATTTT
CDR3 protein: CASRGTGVGDTQYF

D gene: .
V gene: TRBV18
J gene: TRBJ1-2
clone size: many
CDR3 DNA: TGTGCCAGCTCACCGAGACACGGACAAGACTATGGCTACACCTTC
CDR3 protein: CASSPRHGQDYGYTF

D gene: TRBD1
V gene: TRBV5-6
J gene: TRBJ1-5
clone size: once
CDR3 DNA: TGTGCCAGCAGCTACTTACAGGGGATCGAGGGCAATCAGCCCCAGCATTTT
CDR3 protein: CASSYLQGIEGNQPQHF

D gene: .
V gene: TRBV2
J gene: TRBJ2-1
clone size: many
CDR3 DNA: TGTGCCAGCAAAGGTAGGGGGTGGCGGAATGAGCAGTTCTTC
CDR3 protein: CASKGRGWRNEQFF

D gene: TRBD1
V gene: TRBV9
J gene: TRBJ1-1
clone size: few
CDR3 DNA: TGTGCCAGCAGCACTCTGACAGGGGCGAACACTGAAGCTTTCTTT
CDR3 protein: CASSTLTGANTEAFF

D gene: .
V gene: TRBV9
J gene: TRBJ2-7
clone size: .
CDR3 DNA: .
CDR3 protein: CASSVGGGSSYEQHF

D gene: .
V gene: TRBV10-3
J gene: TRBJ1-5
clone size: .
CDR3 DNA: TGTGCCATCAGCCCCTCCGGGACCACCTCTAATCAGCCCCAGCATTTT
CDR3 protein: CAISPSGTTSNQPQHF

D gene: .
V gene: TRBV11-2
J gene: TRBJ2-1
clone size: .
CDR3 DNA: TGTGCCAGCAGCTCCCTGCCGGGCTCCTACACTGAGCAGTTCTTC
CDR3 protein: CASSSLPGSYTEQFF

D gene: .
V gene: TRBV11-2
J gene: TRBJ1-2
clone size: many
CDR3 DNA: TGTGCCAGCAGCTTAGAACGGGGCCAAGCGGACGGCTACACCTTC
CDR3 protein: CASSLERGQADGYTF

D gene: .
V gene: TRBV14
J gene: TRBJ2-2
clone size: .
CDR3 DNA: TGTGCCAGCAGCCTGAGTTGGGAAAACACCGGGGAGCTGTTTTTT
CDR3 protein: CASSLSWENTGELFF

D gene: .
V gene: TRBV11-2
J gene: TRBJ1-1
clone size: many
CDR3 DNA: TGTGCCAGCAGCTTAGATCGACGGAAGAACACTGAAGCTTTCTTT
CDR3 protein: CASSLDRRKNTEAFF

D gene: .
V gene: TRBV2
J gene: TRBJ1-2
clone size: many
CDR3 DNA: TGTGCCAGCAGGATTGAAGGTAACTCCGGCTACACCTTC
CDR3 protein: CASRIEGNSGYTF

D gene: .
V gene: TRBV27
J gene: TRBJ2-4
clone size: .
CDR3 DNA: TGTGCCAGCAGTTTAACGGGAGTCCCCACCATTCAGTACTTC
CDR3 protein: CASSLTGVPTIQYF

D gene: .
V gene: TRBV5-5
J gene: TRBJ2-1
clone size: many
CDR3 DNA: TGTGCCAGCAGCCCCGGGCTCCTGAGCTCCTACAATGAGCAGTTCTTC
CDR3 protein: CASSPGLLSSYNEQFF

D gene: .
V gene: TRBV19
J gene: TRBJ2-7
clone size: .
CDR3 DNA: TGTGCCAACGCTCTTGGGAATCCCTACGAGCAGTACTTC
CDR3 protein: CANALGNPYEQYF

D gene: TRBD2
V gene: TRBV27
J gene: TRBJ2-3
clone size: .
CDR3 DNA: TGTGCCAGCAGGATAGCGGGAGGGCCAGGAGATACGCAGTATTTT
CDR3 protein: CASRIAGGPGDTQYF